Below, 26 T cell receptor beta chains from the same sample are listed, as sequenced in a study of monozygotic twins with inflammatory bowel disease. TCRdb reanalyzed the 5' RACE reads, giving one entry per CDR3 protein sequence and no DNA. This sample's table reports fewer than 350,000 distinct CDR3 sequences. The sequenced sample consisted of blood. These receptors came from a human donor with ulcerative colitis or Crohn's disease, or a healthy co-twin of an affected twin (not recorded which).

The CDR3 loop is CASSPVLGRHSTDTQYF. The rearrangement joins TRBV7-2 to TRBJ2-3; TCRdb reports TRBD1, a call that lacks DNA to check it against. The CDR3 spans 17 residues. Per germline, CDR1 SGHTA and CDR2 FQGNSA.

The genes are TRBV29-1 and TRBJ2-1; the TCRdb call, TRBD1, lacks DNA for checking. Per the germline V gene, CDR1 is SQVTM and CDR2 is ANQGSEA. The CDR3 consists of 14 residues. The CDR3 region is CSVDRGRGDNEQFF.

This chain uses TRBV19 with TRBJ2-3; TCRdb indicates TRBD2, and absent DNA this call remains unverified. The germline V gene encodes CDR1 LNHDA and CDR2 SQIVND (reference sequence). The CDR3 has 17 amino acids. This CDR3 reads CASSIDFSTGDTDTQYF.

CDR3: CASRMTGPSSGNTIYF. The chain joins TRBV6-1 to TRBJ1-3; TCRdb's D call, TRBD1, is unchecked because there is no DNA. In germline, CDR1 is MNHNS, CDR2 SASEGT. The CDR3 extends over 16 amino acids.

This chain uses TRBV6-1 with TRBJ2-1; the D call of TRBD2 rests on TCRdb alone, since no DNA is present to check it. Germline CDR1 is MNHNS and CDR2 is SASEGT. CDR3 length: 16 amino acids. The CDR3 loop is CASSRLPVRYNNEQFF.

This chain uses TRBV7-9 with TRBJ2-1; the D call of TRBD1 rests on TCRdb alone, since no DNA is present to check it. This CDR3 contains 12 residues. Germline lookup yields CDR1 SEHNR and CDR2 FQNEAQ (reference sequence). CDR3 sequence: CASRPGSGEQFF.

This chain uses TRBV7-2 with TRBJ1-2; with no DNA, the TCRdb D assignment of TRBD1 cannot be verified. The CDR3 covers 14 residues. In germline, CDR1 is SGHTA, CDR2 FQGNSA. The CDR3 region is CASSLWDRVHGYTF.

The V and J genes are TRBV4-2 and TRBJ2-4; TCRdb's D gene call, TRBD2, goes unchecked for lack of DNA. CDR3 length: 17 residues. Germline-derived CDR1 and CDR2 are LGHNA and YNFKEQ. This CDR3 is CASSQGASGRRLDIQYF.

This rearrangement joins TRBV20-1 to TRBJ2-1; the TCRdb call, TRBD1, lacks DNA for checking. From germline, CDR1 is DFQATT and CDR2 SNEGSKA (reference sequence). The CDR3 totals 16 residues. The CDR3: CSARSPDRVWGDEQFF.

The genes are TRBV6-1 and TRBJ1-5; the D gene TCRdb calls, TRBD1, cannot be checked with no DNA. CDR3 length: 15 amino acids. The germline V gene encodes CDR1 MNHNS and CDR2 SASEGT. The CDR3 region is CASSDEWGSNQPQHF.

The chain has TRBV5-1 and TRBJ2-7. CDR1 SGHRS and CDR2 YFSETQ come from the germline V gene. CDR3 size: 13 residues. The CDR3 loop is CASSWDTSYEQYF.

The chain recombines TRBV10-3 with TRBJ1-5; the TCRdb call, TRBD1, lacks DNA for checking. The germline gives CDR1 ENHRY, CDR2 SYGVKD. CDR3 length: 15 residues. The CDR3 loop is CAISESTGGNQPQHF.

The chain couples TRBV4-3 to TRBJ1-2; lacking DNA, the TRBD1 call made by TCRdb goes unchecked. The CDR3 consists of 16 residues. CDR1 is LGHNA and CDR2 is YSLEER in the germline V gene. The CDR3 here is CASSQGADAANYGYTF.

The chain employs TRBV27 and TRBJ1-1; with no DNA, the TCRdb D assignment of TRBD1 cannot be verified. The CDR3 runs to 13 residues. Germline lookup yields CDR1 MNHEY and CDR2 SMNVEV (reference sequence). The CDR3 region is CASSWFAQGKAFF.

The chain combines TRBV18 with TRBJ2-1; TCRdb's assignment of TRBD1 cannot be checked, as there is no DNA. Germline values: CDR1 KGHSH, CDR2 LQKENI. This CDR3 has 16 residues. The CDR3 sequence: CASSLVQDLSYNEQFF.

The V and J genes are TRBV19 and TRBJ2-1; lacking DNA, the TRBD1 call made by TCRdb goes unchecked. Germline CDR1 and CDR2: LNHDA and SQIVND (reference sequence). The CDR3 is 14 amino acids. The CDR3 sequence: CASRQDRGQWEQFF. The full variable domain, with the rest looked up from reference TRBV19 and TRBJ2-1, is DGGITQSPKYLFRKEGQNVTLSCEQNLNHDAMYWYRQDPGQGLRLIYYSQIVNDFQKGDIAEGYSVSREKKESFPLTVTSAQKNPTAFYLCASRQDRGQWEQFFGPGTRLTVL.

The genes are TRBV7-9 and TRBJ2-7. The CDR3 covers 12 residues. Germline V gives CDR1 SEHNR, CDR2 FQNEAQ (reference sequence). The CDR3 region is CASSGVRNEQYF.

The gene calls are TRBV27 and TRBJ2-3; the D call of TRBD1 rests on TCRdb alone, since no DNA is present to check it. Germline values: CDR1 MNHEY, CDR2 SMNVEV (reference sequence). The CDR3 has 14 amino acids. The CDR3 reads CASSSGPRADTQYF.

The genes are TRBV4-1 and TRBJ1-3; TCRdb names TRBD1, which stays unverified in the absence of DNA. CDR3 length: 22 residues. Germline V gene lookup returns CDR1 MGHRA and CDR2 YSYEKL. CDR3 amino acids: CASSQDLFRDRDPSFSGNTIYF.

The chain employs TRBV29-1 and TRBJ2-5; TCRdb names TRBD1, which stays unverified in the absence of DNA. CDR3 size: 12 residues. The V gene's germline CDR1 is SQVTM and CDR2 ANQGSEA. The chain's CDR3 is CSTRDIQETQYF. Full variable domain (outside the CDR3, taken from reference TRBV29-1 and TRBJ2-5): SAVISQKPSRDICQRGTSLTIQCQVDSQVTMMFWYRQQPGQSLTLIATANQGSEATYESGFVIDKFPISRPNLTFSTLTVSNMSPEDSSIYLCSTRDIQETQYFGPGTRLLVL.

The V and J genes are TRBV2 and TRBJ2-2; TCRdb names TRBD1, which stays unverified in the absence of DNA. The CDR3 is 15 residues long. Germline values: CDR1 SNHLY, CDR2 FYNNEI. The CDR3 protein is CASSLTDLNTGELFF.

V usage is TRBV20-1 and J usage is TRBJ2-5; TCRdb designates TRBD2, a call that cannot be tested without DNA. CDR1 and CDR2 from the germline V gene are DFQATT and SNEGSKA (reference sequence). This CDR3 region has 17 residues. The CDR3 here is CSAVGSGRAILQETQYF.

The chain joins TRBV28 to TRBJ2-7; TCRdb picks TRBD1, but there is no DNA to check that call. Per the germline V gene, CDR1 is MDHEN and CDR2 is SYDVKM. The CDR3 spans 14 residues. The CDR3 is CASSTTGDTYEQYF.

The V call is TRBV7-9, the J call TRBJ1-2. The CDR3 consists of 14 residues. CDR1 SEHNR and CDR2 FQNEAQ come from the germline V gene (reference sequence). The CDR3 reads CASSPDGLNYGYTF.

The chain employs TRBV5-5 and TRBJ2-1; TCRdb lists TRBD1, though no DNA is available to test this call. CDR3 size: 12 residues. From germline, CDR1 is SGHKS and CDR2 YYEKEE (reference sequence). The CDR3 loop is CASTQWGDEQFF. The full variable domain, completed using reference TRBV5-5 and TRBJ2-1, is DAGVTQSPTHLIKTRGQQVTLRCSPISGHKSVSWYQQVLGQGPQFIFQYYEKEERGRGNFPDRFSARQFPNYSSELNVNALLLGDSALYLCASTQWGDEQFFGPGTRLTVL.

The chain employs TRBV20-1 and TRBJ1-4; the TCRdb D gene call, TRBD1, has no DNA to confirm it. In germline, CDR1 is DFQATT, CDR2 SNEGSKA (reference sequence). The CDR3 sequence is 14 residues long. CDR3: CSARAGTGWEKLFF.